The clone carrying this T cell receptor (beta chain) has ten or more counts. Antigen specificity is unknown. Germline V CDR1 and CDR2: MNHEY, SVGAGI. The CDR3 runs 15 residues. Trimming cost V 2 bases and J 1 base, with 12 bases left between them. This sample was included in a study of T cells in Graves' hyperthyroidism and ophthalmopathy. TCR beta CDR3 region amplification was performed from RNA transcripts. HTBI primers were employed in a first-round RT-PCR of the TCR CDR3. TCRdb independently ran MiXCR on the multiplex PCR reads; one entry per CDR3 protein. The sample holds hundreds of thousands of distinct CDR3 sequences, less than 20% seen once. Study-wide results and caveats: For ophthalmopathy, model prediction preceded onset by a median about six months. Also found in blood were most expanded thyroid clonotypes above 0.001.

The origin of this receptor is a young woman with Graves' hyperthyroidism. Sequencing was performed on blood. This chain connects TRBV6-5 to TRBJ2-7; TRBD2 is a possible D gene (6 bases). The DNA for the CDR3 is TGTGCCAGCAGTTACAGCCAGCGGGTGTCCTACGAGCAGTACTTC. This codes for CASSYSQRVSYEQYF.